Many counts were recorded for the clone carrying this TCR beta chain. Antigen: not known. V was trimmed by 7 bases and J by 2 bases, leaving 16 bases between them. The CDR3 has 15 residues. A single record per CDR3 protein comes from TCRdb applying MiXCR to the 5' RACE reads. The profile shows hundreds of thousands of distinct CDR3 sequences, 3.6% of them singletons. These data originate in a study of T cells after yellow fever vaccination. Study-level findings and limits: Clonotypes found in both CD4 and CD8 compartments made up a small share. Repertoires obtained by FACS sorting could include abundant clonotypes that entered as contaminants from the bulk population.

This sample comprised PBMCs, obtained on the day of the yellow fever booster vaccination. The V call is TRBV12-3 or TRBV12-4, the J call TRBJ2-3, with a weak D call TRBD1 (6 bases). This receptor was obtained from a man aged 18 to 30 who received the YFV17D yellow fever vaccine. CDR3 sequence reads: CASKLYRANTDTQYF. The CDR3 nucleotides are TGTGCCAGCAAGTTATACAGGGCAAACACAGATACGCAGTATTTT.